This T cell receptor beta chain was sequenced in a study of blood T cells in healthy people across ages (dated by TCRdb to 2013 to 2016). With regard to the full study: In model experiments, roughly one uniquely barcoded TCR beta cDNA molecule per two T cells was captured by template switching. To track age-related changes in TCR beta repertoire diversity, the study relied on deep sequencing normalized with unique cDNA molecular identifiers. Using the same blood draw, the study looked at two additional independent replicas of 1 million unique cDNA reads for two donors, one aged 18 to 29 and the other aged 80 or older. The donors were split into four age groups: young (average around 15 years), middle-aged (39), aged (roughly 68) and long-lived (82). The paper as a whole reports these results and caveats: Observed TCR beta diversity per million T cells fell roughly linearly with age, and a significant reduction was already apparent by age about 38. Estimates of total diversity from one million sequenced T cells were regarded as lower bounds and underestimates. Compared with the aged group, the long-lived group had more naive CD4+ T cells, fewer expanded clones and increased TCR diversity, a pattern suggesting age selection. Observed TCR beta diversity correlated strongly with the percentage of naive T cells measured by flow cytometry. Since profiling was done on bulk unsorted PBMCs, naive and antigen-experienced compartments could not be conclusively compared. Donor CMV infection status was unknown, potentially confounding age-related changes in expanded clonotypes.

The CDR3 spans 17 residues, from the cysteine through the phenylalanine. Solely the CDR3 DNA is kept, with 51 bases framed from the first base. Trimming costs V 0 bases and J 0 bases, and their ends lie 15 bases apart. The germline V gene yields SGHRS for CDR1 and YFSETQ for CDR2. This clonotype came up a few times. Its binding antigen is unknown. Nothing much larger sits one base from this clone, and base qualities are not available. Donors were approximately 42 systemically healthy Caucasian individuals from Russia aged roughly 6 to 95 years. Each donor gave about 10 milliliters of peripheral blood, drawn into EDTA-treated Vacutainer tubes. PBMCs were isolated by Ficoll-Paque density-gradient centrifugation, with at least 7 million obtained per sample. Total RNA was extracted from PBMCs with Trizol reagent, with at least 5 micrograms obtained per sample. The percentages of naive CD45RAhigh/CD27high T cells were determined by flow cytometry on a PBMC aliquot from every donor.

Receptor libraries were prepared by 5' RACE. For sequencing, an Illumina HiSeq 2500 was employed. The second PCR ran for roughly 7 to 11 cycles and used a J-beta primer mix along with a sample-barcoded 5' primer. Each TCR beta cDNA molecule received a unique molecular identifier from a template-switch 5' adaptor carrying 12 random nucleotides. Each sample yielded at least 2.5 million CDR3-containing paired-end reads. First-strand cDNA synthesis was performed from all RNA using the Mint cDNA synthesis kit, with priming by a TRBC-specific oligonucleotide. Following uracil-DNA glycosylase treatment, a first 18-cycle PCR with universal primers M1SS and BC2_uni_R was performed on all cDNA. Per the authors' processing: Normalization of each sample was performed by random selection of 1 million high-quality reads, each carrying a distinct molecular identifier. Instead of being binned into consensus sequences, reads with shared molecular identifiers were discarded. MiTCR, set to a Q25 quality threshold and the strictest error-elimination algorithm, was used for CDR3 identification, clonotype clustering and error correction. A nonparametric unseen species model with Euler transformation was used to estimate lower-bound total TCR beta diversity. TCRdb reran the public reads through fastp at Q25 and MiXCR, keeping productive beta chains. All rows with the same CDR3 protein become a single entry with the most common DNA and genes. None of the V and J calls come from the authors' own analysis; TCRdb made them. The sample has about 930,000 distinct CDR3 sequences on record, about 29% of them singletons. The top ten hold roughly a tenth of the sample.

The data were also submitted as part of a second study, on T cells of mothers and their children. As the second study states: Donors were nine systemically healthy Caucasian individuals: three mothers and their six children. cDNA synthesis used all of the extracted RNA, with 1.5 ug of RNA in each 15 ul reaction. Sample barcodes and 2-4 random nucleotides were added via the M1S primer in the second PCR. Each mother yielded over 9 million TCR beta CDR3 reads and each child 3 million to 3.5 million reads. Thymic selection shapes the output of TCR recombination in a similar way in related and unrelated pairs, and inherited differences have a minor effect. Normalized repertoire overlap in related mother-child pairs was always slightly higher than in unrelated mother-child pairs, but the difference was never significant. Persistent microchimeric T cell clones were not detected, at a sensitivity of around 95 clones per million clonotypes. In the study, deep NGS was used to compare the TCR beta repertoires of mothers and children, and features distinguishing related mother-child pairs from unrelated individuals were sought. On average, the children were approximately 11 +/- 4 years old, while the mothers were around 42 +/- 4 years old. After adapters were ligated using NEBNext reagents, the libraries underwent 100+100 nt paired-end sequencing on an Illumina HiSeq 2000. To avoid cross-contamination, the mother libraries and the child libraries were prepared a month apart and sequenced in separate runs. Between about 500,000 and 2,100,000 distinct TCR beta clonotypes were identified per donor. Naive TCR beta clonotypes were estimated from low-frequency clonotypes matched to each donor's FACS-determined naive share, without sorting.

The chain uses TRBV5-1 and TRBJ2-5; too little of a D gene remains to name it. What was sequenced was blood. The receptor's source is a woman aged 40 to 50 in good health. The CDR3 reads as follows: CASSLDNIPGYQETQYF. The nucleotide sequence is given as TGCGCCAGCAGCTTGGATAACATACCTGGGTACCAAGAGACCCAGTACTTC. The full variable domain, completed from the reference TRBV5-1 and TRBJ2-5 proteins outside the CDR3, reads KAGVTQTPRYLIKTRGQQVTLSCSPISGHRSVSWYQQTPGQGLQFLFEYFSETQRNKGNFPGRFSGRQFSNSRSEMNVSTLELGDSALYLCASSLDNIPGYQETQYFGPGTRLLVL.